Shown below are 18 T cell receptor beta chains from a single sample sequenced in a study of memory CD4+ T cells and cytomegalovirus serostatus (dated by TCRdb to the late 2010s). A FACSAria II was used to sort memory CD4+ T cells, defined as single viable CD3+CD4+CD8-CD45RO+ cells. Libraries came from the immunoSEQ multiplex PCR assay. TCRdb limited this immuneACCESS table to in-frame rearrangements with V and J called. A share of clones is missing; checked studies link under half to unresolved V genes, and the rest is unexplained. The sample yields more than 55,000 clones; 75% to 90% were counted once. About 1% of the sample lies in the top ten. Sequenced input: memory CD4+ T cells from blood. These receptors all stem from an adult in good health and CMV-seronegative.

This clone was observed a single time. The chain links TRBV5-1 to TRBJ2-5, with TRBD2 matching 7 bases. The V gene end was trimmed by 0 bases and the J gene end by 5 bases; junction bases not matched to a gene: 4. CDR1 and CDR2 from the germline V gene are SGHRS and YFSETQ. The CDR3 is 14 residues long. This CDR3 is CASSLGLATETQYF. The CDR3 coding sequence is TGCGCCAGCAGCTTGGGACTAGCCACCGAGACCCAGTACTTC.

The rearrangement links TRBV30 to TRBJ2-7; 9 bases line up with TRBD1. CDR3 size: 15 residues. Trimming at V came to 3 bases and at J to 0 bases, leaving 6 bases not matched to a gene. From germline, CDR1 is GTSNPN and CDR2 SVGIG (reference sequence). CDR3 loop: CAWSQRDRVSYEQYF. DNA of the CDR3: TGTGCCTGGAGCCAAAGGGACAGGGTCTCCTACGAGCAGTACTTC.

This chain uses TRBV28 with TRBJ1-2, with D possibly being TRBD1 (6 bases). Per germline, CDR1 MDHEN and CDR2 SYDVKM. Trimming stripped 4 bases from V and 8 bases from J, with 11 bases between. The CDR3 is 12 residues long. Here the CDR3 DNA reads TGTGCCAGCAGTTCCTCGACAGGAGGCTACACCTTC. Amino acids: CASSSSTGGYTF.

The rearrangement uses TRBV28 and TRBJ2-2; D uncertain. This CDR3 is 12 amino acids long. CDR1 is MDHEN and CDR2 is SYDVKM in the germline V gene. V was clipped by 6 bases and J by 4 bases, with 6 bases between them. In DNA form, the CDR3 reads TGTGCCAGCAGGCCCAGCACCGGGGAGCTGTTTTTT. Translated, it gives CASRPSTGELFF.

This chain joins TRBV11-3 and TRBJ2-1; 9 bases agree with TRBD1. The V gene end was trimmed by 5 bases and the J gene end by 4 bases; junction bases not matched to a gene: 9. The CDR3 length is 16 residues. In germline, CDR1 is SGHNT, CDR2 YENEEA. The CDR3 is CASSAQGQGFYNEQFF. DNA of the CDR3: TGTGCCAGCAGCGCACAGGGACAGGGTTTTTACAATGAGCAGTTCTTC.

This sequence joins TRBV19 and TRBJ1-6; D unclear. Germline CDR1 is LNHDA and CDR2 is SQIVND (reference sequence). The CDR3 has 19 amino acids. The germline V and J ends were trimmed by 0 bases and 0 bases, with 15 bases remaining between them. The CDR3 DNA reads as TGTGCCAGTAGTATAGATACTCCAGGAATGAGCTCCTATAATTCACCCCTCCACTTT. Its translation is CASSIDTPGMSSYNSPLHF. Based on the CDR3 plus reference TRBV19 and TRBJ1-6, the full variable domain is DGGITQSPKYLFRKEGQNVTLSCEQNLNHDAMYWYRQDPGQGLRLIYYSQIVNDFQKGDIAEGYSVSREKKESFPLTVTSAQKNPTAFYLCASSIDTPGMSSYNSPLHFGNGTRLTVT.

The J gene is TRBJ1-6, the V gene TRBV6-1; D remains ambiguous. The CDR3 is made up of 15 amino acids. Deletions cut 2 bases from V and 7 bases from J, with 12 bases between. Germline V gene data show CDR1 as MNHNS and CDR2 as SASEGT. The CDR3: CASSELTIANSPLHF. CDR3 DNA sequence: TGTGCCAGCAGTGAATTAACGATTGCCAATTCACCCCTCCACTTT.

The rearrangement uses TRBV7-9 and TRBJ2-3; D is ambiguous. The V gene lost 1 base and the J gene lost 1 base, with 21 bases spanning the gap. From germline, CDR1 is SEHNR and CDR2 FQNEAQ (reference sequence). This CDR3 has 19 amino acids. CDR3 nucleotides: TGTGCCAGCAGCTTAGGACGCATGACGGGCCCTAGTGGCACAGATACGCAGTATTTT. Its protein is CASSLGRMTGPSGTDTQYF.

This chain joins TRBV6-1 and TRBJ1-1; possibly TRBD1 for D (5 bases). The CDR3 is 16 residues long. The V end lost 0 bases, the J end lost 1 base, and 12 bases lay between the germline ends. Germline lookup yields CDR1 MNHNS and CDR2 SASEGT. In DNA form, the CDR3 reads TGTGCCAGCAGTGAAGCGAGGGGACCTGGGAACACTGAAGCTTTCTTT. Its protein is CASSEARGPGNTEAFF.

The CDR3 DNA reads TGTGCCAGCAGTTTTGTCGGGAATACTCCCTACGAGCAGTACTTC. Translating it yields CASSFVGNTPYEQYF. V gene TRBV27 combines with J gene TRBJ2-7; D may be TRBD2 (5 bases). The CDR3 has 15 amino acids. The germline V and J ends were trimmed by 3 bases and 2 bases, with 14 bases remaining between them. Germline V gives CDR1 MNHEY, CDR2 SMNVEV (reference sequence).

The rearrangement joins TRBV5-1 to TRBJ1-1; the D gene is possibly TRBD1 (6 bases). Germline loops: CDR1 SGHRS, CDR2 YFSETQ. The CDR3 is made up of 15 amino acids. The V and J ends lost 6 bases and 4 bases respectively, with 19 bases between them. The CDR3 DNA reads TGCGCCAGCACCCCCCCGACAGGAGGCGGCACTGAAGCTTTCTTT. Translating it yields CASTPPTGGGTEAFF.

This rearrangement joins TRBV5-1 to TRBJ2-3; 7 bases fit TRBD2. This CDR3 spans 16 amino acids. V shed 0 bases and J 1 base; nucleotides not matched to a gene: 5. Per germline, CDR1 SGHRS and CDR2 YFSETQ. CDR3 in DNA: TGCGCCAGCAGCTTGGGGACTAGATCGGGCACAGATACGCAGTATTTT. Protein sequence: CASSLGTRSGTDTQYF.

This chain links TRBV15 with TRBJ2-6; D is possibly TRBD1 (6 bases). V was pared by 6 bases and J by 0 bases, with 21 bases between. Germline V gives CDR1 LNHNV, CDR2 YYDKDF (reference sequence). This CDR3 is 19 amino acids long. The CDR3 sequence: CATSTPMGRGFSGANVLTF. The CDR3 DNA is TGTGCCACCAGTACCCCCATGGGCAGGGGATTCTCTGGGGCCAACGTCCTGACTTTC.

The V and J genes are TRBV7-8 and TRBJ2-1, with TRBD2 identical over 7 bases. The germline V gene encodes CDR1 SGHVS and CDR2 FQNEAQ. The V and J ends lost 3 bases and 5 bases, in that order; junction bases with no gene match: 4. The CDR3 loop spans 14 amino acids. The DNA for the CDR3 is TGTGCCAGCAGCTTCCTAGCGGCTAACAATGAGCAGTTCTTC. It translates to CASSFLAANNEQFF.

This chain uses TRBV15 with TRBJ1-1, with TRBD1 matching 9 bases. This CDR3 has 17 amino acids. Germline V gene sequence: CDR1 LNHNV, CDR2 YYDKDF (reference sequence). V shed 5 bases and J 3 bases; nucleotides not matched to a gene: 13. The CDR3 is CATSVGTGFSRDTEAFF. In nucleotides, the CDR3 is TGTGCCACCAGCGTGGGGACAGGGTTTAGTCGGGACACTGAAGCTTTCTTT.

The chain has TRBV23-1 and TRBJ2-7; unclear D gene. TRBV23-1 is flagged as an ORF with uncertain function. V lost 3 bases and J 2 bases, leaving 8 bases between the germline ends. The CDR3 spans 13 residues. The CDR3 bases are TGCGCCAGCAGTCATGGGTTGGCCTACGAGCAGTACTTC. Residues: CASSHGLAYEQYF.

This clone counts as medium-sized. At one boundary the junction diverges from the germline segment, which might be a read error. The V call is TRBV6-5, the J call TRBJ1-5; 7 bases map to TRBD1. There are 14 residues in the CDR3. From germline, CDR1 is MNHEY and CDR2 SVGAGI. The CDR3 nucleotides are TGTGCCAGCAGTTACGGAGTCATTAGGACAGGCAGGTATTTT. Translating it yields CASSYGVIRTGRYF.

The chain carries TRBV25-1 and TRBJ2-5, with 9 bases that match TRBD1. Germline-derived CDR1 and CDR2 are MGHDK and SYGVNS. The trim removed 4 bases at V and 3 bases at J, leaving 6 bases unmatched. The CDR3 covers 15 residues. The CDR3: CASSATGGLEETQYF. DNA of the CDR3: TGTGCCAGCAGTGCAACAGGGGGCTTGGAAGAGACCCAGTACTTC.